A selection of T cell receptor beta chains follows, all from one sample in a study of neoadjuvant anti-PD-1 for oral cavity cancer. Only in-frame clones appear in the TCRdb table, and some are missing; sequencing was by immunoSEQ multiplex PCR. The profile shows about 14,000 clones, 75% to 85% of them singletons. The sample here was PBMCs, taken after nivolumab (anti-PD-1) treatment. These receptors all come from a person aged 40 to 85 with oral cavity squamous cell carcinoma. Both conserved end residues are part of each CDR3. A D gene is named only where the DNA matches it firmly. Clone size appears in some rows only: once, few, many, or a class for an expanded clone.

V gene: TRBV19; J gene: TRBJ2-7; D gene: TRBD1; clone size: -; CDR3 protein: CASGRGTGGFAYEQYF; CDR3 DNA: TGTGCCAGTGGAAGGGGGACAGGGGGTTTTGCCTACGAGCAGTACTTC
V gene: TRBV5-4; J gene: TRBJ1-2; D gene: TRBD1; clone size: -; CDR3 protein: CASSAGTGKFYGYTF; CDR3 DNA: TGTGCCAGCAGCGCTGGGACAGGGAAGTTCTATGGCTACACCTTC
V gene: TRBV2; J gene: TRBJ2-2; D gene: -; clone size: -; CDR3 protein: CASSEGGGELFF; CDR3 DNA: TGTGCCAGCAGTGAGGGTGGCGGGGAGCTGTTTTTT
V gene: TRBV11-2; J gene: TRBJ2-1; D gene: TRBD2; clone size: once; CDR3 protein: CASSATSGRRLYNEQFF; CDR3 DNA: TGTGCCAGCAGCGCGACTAGCGGGCGTAGGCTCTACAATGAGCAGTTCTTC
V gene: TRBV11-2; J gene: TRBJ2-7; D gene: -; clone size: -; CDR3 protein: CASSLDEGAYEQYF; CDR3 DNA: TGTGCCAGCAGCTTAGACGAAGGGGCCTACGAGCAGTACTTC
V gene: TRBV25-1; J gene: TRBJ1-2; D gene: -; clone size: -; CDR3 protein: CASSEYEGQAYGYTF; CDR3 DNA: TGTGCCAGCAGTGAATATGAGGGCCAAGCCTATGGCTACACCTTC
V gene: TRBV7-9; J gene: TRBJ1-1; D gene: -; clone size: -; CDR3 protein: CASRPTWRAGNTEAFF; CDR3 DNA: TGTGCCAGCAGACCTACGTGGCGGGCAGGGAACACTGAAGCTTTCTTT
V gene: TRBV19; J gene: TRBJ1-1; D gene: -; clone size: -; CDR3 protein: CASSTLLRERNTEAFF; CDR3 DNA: TGTGCCAGTAGTACCCTCCTACGGGAGAGGAACACTGAAGCTTTCTTT
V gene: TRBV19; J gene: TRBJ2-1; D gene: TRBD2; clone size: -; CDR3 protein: CASSSSGMRGNEQFF; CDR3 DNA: TGTGCCAGTAGTAGTAGCGGGATGAGGGGGAATGAGCAGTTCTTC
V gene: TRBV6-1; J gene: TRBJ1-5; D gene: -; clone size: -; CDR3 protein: CASRFSKGIQPQHF; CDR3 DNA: TGTGCCAGCAGGTTCTCTAAGGGTATTCAGCCCCAGCATTTT
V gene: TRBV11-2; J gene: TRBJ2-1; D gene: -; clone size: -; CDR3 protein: CASSLDRVGDEQFF; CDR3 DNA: TGTGCCAGCAGCTTAGACAGGGTTGGAGATGAGCAGTTCTTC
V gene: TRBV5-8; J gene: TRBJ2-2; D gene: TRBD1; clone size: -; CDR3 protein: CASSLLEGADTGELFF; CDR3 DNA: TGTGCCAGCAGCTTGTTAGAGGGGGCGGACACCGGGGAGCTGTTTTTT
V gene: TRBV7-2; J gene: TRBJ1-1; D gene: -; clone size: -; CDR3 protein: CATFRIEAFF; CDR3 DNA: TGTGCCACCTTCCGGATAGAAGCTTTCTTT
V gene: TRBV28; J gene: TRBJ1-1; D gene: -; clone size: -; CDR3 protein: CASHLWGNTEAFF; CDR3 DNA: TGTGCCAGCCATTTGTGGGGGAACACTGAAGCTTTCTTT
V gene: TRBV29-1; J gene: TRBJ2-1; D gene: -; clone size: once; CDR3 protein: CSAGFTDNEQFF; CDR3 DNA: TGCAGCGCCGGTTTCACCGACAATGAGCAGTTCTTC
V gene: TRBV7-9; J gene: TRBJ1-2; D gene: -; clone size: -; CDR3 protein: CASSSQTAGGYTF; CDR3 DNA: TGTGCCAGCAGCTCACAGACAGCGGGGGGCTACACCTTC
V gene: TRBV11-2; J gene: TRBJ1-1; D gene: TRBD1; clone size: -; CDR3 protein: CASSPIRDRRPNTEAFF; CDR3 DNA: TGTGCCAGCAGCCCCATCCGGGACAGAAGACCGAACACTGAAGCTTTCTTT
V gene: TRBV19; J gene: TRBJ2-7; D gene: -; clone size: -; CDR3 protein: CASSIAGDLGEQYF; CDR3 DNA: TGTGCCAGTAGTATAGCGGGAGATCTTGGCGAGCAGTACTTC
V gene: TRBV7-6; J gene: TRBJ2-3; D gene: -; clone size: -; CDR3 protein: CASSLGSSSTDTQYF; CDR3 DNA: TGTGCCAGCAGCTTGGGCTCTTCTAGCACAGATACGCAGTATTTT
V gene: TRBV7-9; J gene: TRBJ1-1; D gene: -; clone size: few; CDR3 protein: CASSLAWTANTEAFF; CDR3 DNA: TGTGCCAGCAGCTTAGCTTGGACGGCTAACACTGAAGCTTTCTTT
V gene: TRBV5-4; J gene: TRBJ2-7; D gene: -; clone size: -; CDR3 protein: CASSLAQGKDEQYF; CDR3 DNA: TGTGCCAGCAGCTTGGCCCAGGGGAAGGACGAGCAGTACTTC
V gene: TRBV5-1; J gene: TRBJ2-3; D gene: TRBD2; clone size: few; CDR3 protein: CASSLGLAGTDTQYF; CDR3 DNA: TGCGCCAGCAGCCTTGGACTAGCGGGGACAGATACGCAGTATTTT
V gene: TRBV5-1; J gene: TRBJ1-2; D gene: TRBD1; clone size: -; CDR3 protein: CASSTLQGEHGYTF; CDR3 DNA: TGCGCCAGCAGCACCCTCCAGGGGGAACATGGCTACACCTTC
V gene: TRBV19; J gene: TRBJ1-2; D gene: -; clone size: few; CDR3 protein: CASSISVQGIGYTF; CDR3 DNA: TGTGCCAGTAGTATATCGGTACAGGGAATCGGCTACACCTTC
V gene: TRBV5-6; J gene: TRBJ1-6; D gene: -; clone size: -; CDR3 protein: CASSLKGGPLHF; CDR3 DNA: TGTGCCAGCAGCTTGAAGGGGGGGCCCCTCCACTTT
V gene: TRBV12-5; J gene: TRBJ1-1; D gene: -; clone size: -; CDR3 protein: CASGSRDTEAFF; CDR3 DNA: TGTGCTAGTGGTTCCCGTGACACTGAAGCTTTCTTT
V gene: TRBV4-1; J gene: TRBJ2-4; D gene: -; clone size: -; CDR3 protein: CASSQEVTKNIQYF; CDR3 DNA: TGCGCCAGCAGCCAAGAAGTCACTAAAAACATTCAGTACTTC
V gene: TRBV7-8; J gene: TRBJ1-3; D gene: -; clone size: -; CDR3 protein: CASSLGTRATSGNTIYF; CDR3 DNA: TGTGCCAGCAGCTTAGGAACACGGGCGACCTCTGGAAACACCATATATTTT
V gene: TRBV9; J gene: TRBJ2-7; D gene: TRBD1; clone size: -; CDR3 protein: CASSVAGQGYEQYF; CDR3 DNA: TGTGCCAGCAGCGTAGCCGGACAGGGCTACGAGCAGTACTTC
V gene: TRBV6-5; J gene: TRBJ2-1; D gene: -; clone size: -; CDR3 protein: CASSSAYNEQFF; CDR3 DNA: TGTGCCAGCAGTTCCGCGTACAATGAGCAGTTCTTC
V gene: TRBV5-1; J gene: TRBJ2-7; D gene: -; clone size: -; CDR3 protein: CASSLRGSYEQYF; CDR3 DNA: TGCGCCAGCAGCTTGCGGGGTTCCTACGAGCAGTACTTC
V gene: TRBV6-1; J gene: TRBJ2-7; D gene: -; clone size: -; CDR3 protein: CASSRTSDPYEQYF; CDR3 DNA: TGTGCCAGCAGTCGGACGTCGGACCCCTACGAGCAGTACTTC
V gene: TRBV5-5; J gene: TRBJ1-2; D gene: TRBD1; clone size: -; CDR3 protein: CASSLWTGGVYGYTF; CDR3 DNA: TGTGCCAGCAGCCTATGGACAGGGGGCGTTTATGGCTACACCTTC
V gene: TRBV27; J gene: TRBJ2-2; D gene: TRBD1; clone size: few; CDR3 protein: CASSLGQGKVGELFF; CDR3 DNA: TGTGCCAGCAGTCTCGGACAGGGAAAGGTCGGGGAGCTGTTTTTT
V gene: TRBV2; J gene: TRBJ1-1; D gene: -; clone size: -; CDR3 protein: CASSDLGFITEAFF; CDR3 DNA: TGTGCCAGCAGTGATCTGGGCTTTATCACTGAAGCTTTCTTT
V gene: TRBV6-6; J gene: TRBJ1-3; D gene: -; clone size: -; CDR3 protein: CASSYYYSGNTIYF; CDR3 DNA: TGTGCCAGCAGTTACTACTACTCTGGAAACACCATATATTTT
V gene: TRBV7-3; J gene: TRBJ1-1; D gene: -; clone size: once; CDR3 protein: CASSSSDHTEAFF; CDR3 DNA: TGTGCCAGCAGCTCCTCCGACCACACTGAAGCTTTCTTT
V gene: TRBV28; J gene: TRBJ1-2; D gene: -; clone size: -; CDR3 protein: CASSSGIRDGYTF; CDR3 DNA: TGTGCCAGCAGTTCTGGGATCCGGGATGGCTACACCTTC
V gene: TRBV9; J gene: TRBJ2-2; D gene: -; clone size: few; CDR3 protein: CASSVVPGANGELFF; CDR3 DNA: TGTGCCAGCAGCGTAGTCCCGGGAGCTAACGGGGAGCTGTTTTTT
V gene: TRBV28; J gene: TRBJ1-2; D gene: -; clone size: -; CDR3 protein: CASGDRTYGYTF; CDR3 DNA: TGTGCCAGTGGGGACCGAACCTATGGCTACACCTTC
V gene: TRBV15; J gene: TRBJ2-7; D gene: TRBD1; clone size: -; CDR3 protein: CATGTGGLYEQYF; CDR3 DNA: TGTGCCACCGGGACAGGGGGATTATACGAGCAGTACTTC
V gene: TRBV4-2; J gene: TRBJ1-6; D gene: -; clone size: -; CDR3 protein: CASSQDLGGTSNSPLHF; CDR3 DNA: TGTGCCAGCAGCCAAGATCTAGGGGGAACTTCCAATTCACCCCTCCACTTT
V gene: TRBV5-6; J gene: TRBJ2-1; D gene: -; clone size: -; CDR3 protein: CASSSIWIQRSYNEQFF; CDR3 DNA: TGTGCCAGCAGCTCGATTTGGATTCAGCGCTCCTACAATGAGCAGTTCTTC
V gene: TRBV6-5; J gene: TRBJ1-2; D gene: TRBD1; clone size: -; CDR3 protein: CASIPRGGNGYTF; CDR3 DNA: TGTGCCAGCATCCCCAGGGGGGGGAACGGCTACACCTTC
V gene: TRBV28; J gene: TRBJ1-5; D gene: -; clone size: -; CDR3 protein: CASSQGGSNQPQHF; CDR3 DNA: TGTGCCAGCAGTCAAGGGGGAAGCAATCAGCCCCAGCATTTT